The rows below give T cell receptor beta chains drawn from one sample of a study of T cell responses to AZD1222 COVID-19 vaccine. TCRdb's copy holds only in-frame clones and misses some; the assay was immunoSEQ multiplex PCR. The repertoire holds about 110,000 clones, approximately 94% seen once, with about 3.1% in the top ten. The material was peripheral blood, obtained 28 days after the second AZD1222 dose. All receptors derive from an adult who received the AZD1222 COVID-19 vaccine. Each CDR3 is given with its conserved first and last residue. The order of the fields is D gene, clone size, J gene, V gene, CDR3 protein, CDR3 DNA. A D gene is named only where the DNA matches it firmly. Only some rows state a clone size, as once, few, many or a class for expanded clones.

D: TRBD2; size: -; J: TRBJ2-7; V: TRBV29-1; CDR3: CSVGLAGFSYEQYF; DNA: TGCAGCGTGGGACTAGCGGGATTCTCCTACGAGCAGTACTTC
D: -; size: -; J: TRBJ1-5; V: TRBV29-1; CDR3: CSVGQGENQPQHF; DNA: TGCAGCGTTGGCCAGGGAGAAAATCAGCCCCAGCATTTT
D: TRBD2; size: -; J: TRBJ2-7; V: TRBV4-1; CDR3: CASSQDKGTSGYEQYF; DNA: TGCGCCAGCAGCCAAGATAAAGGGACTAGCGGCTACGAGCAGTACTTC
D: -; size: -; J: TRBJ2-7; V: TRBV18; CDR3: CASSPTTLTSFYEQYF; DNA: TGTGCCAGCTCACCGACTACCCTAACTTCCTTCTACGAGCAGTACTTC
D: TRBD2; size: -; J: TRBJ2-1; V: TRBV3-1/TRBV3-2; CDR3: CASSRGGTYNEQFF; DNA: TGTGCCAGCAGCCGCGGGGGAACTTACAATGAGCAGTTCTTC
D: -; size: -; J: TRBJ1-1; V: TRBV13; CDR3: CASSSRIEAFF; DNA: TGTGCCAGCAGCTCCCGGATTGAAGCTTTCTTT
D: TRBD1; size: -; J: TRBJ1-2; V: TRBV6-5; CDR3: CASSSRPGQGFYGYTF; DNA: TGTGCCAGCAGTTCTCGCCCGGGACAGGGCTTCTATGGCTACACCTTC
D: -; size: -; J: TRBJ1-5; V: TRBV2; CDR3: CASSEVQGRGNQPQHF; DNA: TGTGCCAGCAGTGAAGTACAGGGACGGGGCAATCAGCCCCAGCATTTT
D: TRBD1; size: -; J: TRBJ1-2; V: TRBV7-9; CDR3: CASSAAVGQGFYGYTF; DNA: TGTGCCAGCAGCGCAGCCGTGGGACAGGGATTTTACGGCTACACCTTC
D: -; size: -; J: TRBJ1-1; V: TRBV30; CDR3: CAGSRGYTEAFF; DNA: TGTGCCGGGAGCCGTGGGTACACTGAAGCTTTCTTT
D: -; size: once; J: TRBJ1-1; V: TRBV6-5; CDR3: CASSYTQNTEAFF; DNA: TGTGCCAGCAGTTACACACAAAACACTGAAGCTTTCTTT
D: TRBD1; size: once; J: TRBJ1-1; V: TRBV2; CDR3: CASDRDVRAFF; DNA: TGTGCCAGCGACAGGGACGTACGAGCTTTCTTT
D: -; size: -; J: TRBJ1-5; V: TRBV28; CDR3: CASSFPPSVQPQHF; DNA: TGTGCCAGCAGTTTCCCGCCCTCGGTTCAGCCCCAGCATTTT
D: TRBD1; size: -; J: TRBJ1-1; V: TRBV10-3; CDR3: CAISEEGQGWTEAFF; DNA: TGTGCCATCAGTGAGGAAGGACAGGGGTGGACTGAAGCTTTCTTT